The sequence of this T cell receptor (beta chain) was determined in a study of blood T cell repertoires in COVID-19. At the level of the study: The origin of the acute and convalescent COVID-19 samples was the United States, Italy and Spain.

Germline V CDR1 and CDR2: SGHTA, FQGTGA. The CDR3 contains 20 residues. The ends lost 5 bases at V and 7 bases at J; junction bases unmatched: 21. Patients from Seattle were sampled longitudinally, starting during active infection. Original data processing: Using reference gene primer amplification, nucleated cell counts were estimated. The data were produced by immunoSEQ multiplex PCR, yet TCRdb's version contains in-frame clones alone and is incomplete. From that table come the V and J calls and clone size; the DNA was used to work out D and trimming. The profile covers hundreds of thousands of clones, with 90% appearing a single time and approximately 0.98% taken by the ten largest.

The chain couples TRBV7-3 to TRBJ2-1, with TRBD2 identical over 12 bases. The sample taken for sequencing was peripheral blood. The sequence was collected from a woman aged 40-49 years with COVID-19, enrolled during active disease. This CDR3 reads CASSRTGGLAGRGGVNEQFF. In DNA, the CDR3 is TGTGCCAGCAGCCGGACCGGAGGACTAGCGGGACGGGGCGGGGTTAATGAGCAGTTCTTC.